Sequencing of this T cell receptor (beta chain) was carried out in a study of blood T cells in healthy people across ages. This CDR3 comprises 14 residues. Trimming removed 1 base at V and 8 bases at J, with 15 bases between. CDR1 DFQATT and CDR2 SNEGSKA come from the germline V gene (reference sequence). Alongside a J-beta primer mix, a sample-barcoded 5' primer served in a second PCR lasting 7 to 11 cycles. MiXCR, applied by TCRdb to the 5' RACE reads, yields one record per CDR3 protein. The sample holds roughly 730,000 distinct CDR3 sequences, around three fifths seen once. This chain links TRBV20-1 with TRBJ2-1; D may be TRBD1 or TRBD2 (5 bases each). The sequence derives from a man aged 35 to 55 in good health. Sequencing input: blood. The CDR3 sequence: CSARAGKEADEQFF. The CDR3 coding sequence is TGCAGTGCTAGAGCAGGGAAGGAGGCGGATGAGCAGTTCTTC.